This T cell receptor (beta chain) was identified during a study of blood T cell repertoires in COVID-19. Across the study: T cells, B-cell-depleted T cells, or PBMCs supplied cDNA or gDNA.

Germline V lookup: CDR1 SGHAT, CDR2 FQDESV (reference sequence). The V gene end was trimmed by 5 bases and the J gene end by 2 bases; junction bases not matched to a gene: 8. The CDR3 is 15 amino acids. This clone was observed a few times. Repertoires were generated with immunoSEQ multiplex PCR, while TCRdb's copy carries only in-frame clones and drops some. The data contain roughly 100,000 clones, about 90% of them singletons. The source of this sequence is a human donor in a cohort sampled during active COVID-19. Material for sequencing was peripheral blood. This rearrangement joins TRBV11-1 to TRBJ2-7; 8 bases line up with TRBD2. The CDR3 loop reads CASSLFLAGTYEQYF. The CDR3 nucleotides are TGTGCCAGCAGCCTGTTTCTAGCGGGTACCTACGAGCAGTACTTC.